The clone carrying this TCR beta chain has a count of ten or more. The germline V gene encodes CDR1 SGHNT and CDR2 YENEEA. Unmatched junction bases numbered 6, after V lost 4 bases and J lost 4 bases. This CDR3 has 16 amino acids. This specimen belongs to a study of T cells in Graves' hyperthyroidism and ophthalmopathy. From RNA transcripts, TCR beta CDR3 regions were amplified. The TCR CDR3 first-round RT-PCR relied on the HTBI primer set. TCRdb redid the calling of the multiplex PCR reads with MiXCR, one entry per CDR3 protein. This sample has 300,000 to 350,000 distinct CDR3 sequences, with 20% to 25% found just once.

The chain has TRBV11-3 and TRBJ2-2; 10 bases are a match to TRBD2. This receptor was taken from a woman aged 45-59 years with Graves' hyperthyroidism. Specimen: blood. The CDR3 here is CASSSPGLAITGELFF. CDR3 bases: TGTGCCAGCAGCTCACCGGGACTAGCGATCACCGGGGAGCTGTTTTTT.